This T cell receptor beta chain originates from a study of T cell changes during pregnancy in multiple sclerosis. V gave up 3 bases and J gave up 3 bases, with 9 bases separating them. CDR1 is SGHDN and CDR2 is FVKESK in the germline V gene. The CDR3 spans 13 residues. A few counts support this clone. Here immunoSEQ multiplex PCR was the method, and the copy in TCRdb shows in-frame clones only, minus some. The profile covers tens of thousands of clones, with over 80% appearing a single time and around 0.61% taken by the ten largest. This specimen consisted of CD4+ T cells from peripheral blood mononuclear cells, obtained in the third trimester of pregnancy. This chain joins TRBV14 and TRBJ2-7; possible D gene TRBD2, 5 bases. This sequence originates from a female donor with multiple sclerosis, enrolled in a pregnancy study. CDR3 residues: CASSQDSVYEQYF. The CDR3 DNA follows: TGTGCCAGCAGCCAGGACTCTGTCTACGAGCAGTACTTC.